This T cell receptor (beta chain) was documented in a study of identical twins. With regard to this clonotype: Its matching antigen is unknown.

cDNA carried unique molecular identifiers, and a universal primer site was added by template switching. A single record per CDR3 protein comes from TCRdb applying MiXCR to the 5' RACE reads. The data contain under 400,000 distinct CDR3 sequences, roughly 9% of them singletons. Study observations and caveats: Its conclusions, products of cross-sectional statistical analysis, did not come from following the same donors. Out-of-frame alpha sequences common to twins exhibited an excess of low generation probability. Analyses of zero insertions could be partly confounded by invariant MAIT and iNKT cells.

V trimming: 6 bases; J trimming: 1 base; junction bases outside the gene matches: 5. This CDR3 is built from 16 residues. CDR1 and CDR2 from the germline V gene are SGHAT and FQNNGV. Sequencing was carried out using naive T cells sorted from blood. The chain recombines TRBV11-2 with TRBJ2-1, with 11 positions matching TRBD2. This clonotype was obtained from a woman in her fifties or sixties in good health. The CDR3 coding sequence is TGTGCCAGCAGAATGGGACTAGCGGCGTCCTACAATGAGCAGTTCTTC. Its translation: CASRMGLAASYNEQFF.